Below, one T cell receptor beta chain is given with its context. The antigen remains unidentified. The data were produced by immunoSEQ multiplex PCR, yet TCRdb's version contains in-frame clones alone and is incomplete. There are some 52,000 clones in the sample; 75% to 90% occur only once, and about 5.6% lies in the top ten. Looked up from germline, CDR1 is SGHDN and CDR2 is FVKESK. The CDR3 consists of 15 residues. The germline V and J ends were trimmed by 1 base and 3 bases, with 10 bases remaining between them. Urothelial carcinoma in patients was locally advanced or metastatic. This entry comes from a study of PD-L1 blockade in urothelial cancer. The overall study: Blood drawn 3 weeks (second dose) and 6 weeks after treatment start was analyzed.

Study outcomes and limitations: Improved survival was predicted by pretreatment blood TCR clonality below the median.

The material sequenced was PBMCs, taken around atezolizumab (anti-PD-L1) treatment. The chain joins TRBV14 to TRBJ2-1; the D is unclear. The TCR comes from a middle-aged man with urothelial cancer. The CDR3 sequence: CASSQAQSFYNEQFF. The CDR3 DNA reads as TGTGCCAGCAGCCAAGCCCAGTCCTTCTACAATGAGCAGTTCTTC.